This T cell receptor beta chain was captured by sequencing in a study of shared clonotypes between healthy human individuals. Study observations and caveats: The generation probabilities recorded for non-shared clonotypes fell below those of clonotypes shared by all four donors.

Produced via immunoSEQ multiplex PCR; TCRdb's table is partial and in-frame only. This repertoire shows nearly 1 million clones, less than 85% found once; its top ten account for about 1.5%. In the case of this clone: What it recognizes is unknown.

The origin of this receptor is a man younger than 35 in good health. The sequencing input was memory CD4+ T cells sorted from blood. Subset denoted: CD45RA-negative fraction.

CDR3 coding DNA: TGTGCCAGCAGCCAAGAGACAGGGTACAATGAGCAGTTCTTC. Protein product: CASSQETGYNEQFF. The chain is built from TRBV4-2 and TRBJ2-1; 7 bases match TRBD1. The V gene end was trimmed by 0 bases and the J gene end by 4 bases; junction bases not matched to a gene: 0. The V gene's germline CDR1 is LGHNA and CDR2 YNFKEQ. The CDR3 has 14 residues.